The 23 T cell receptor beta chains below all came from one sample that was sequenced in a study of blood T cell repertoires in COVID-19 (dated by TCRdb to about 2020). Receptor amplification or capture employed the immunoSEQ multiplex PCR assay. The table was pulled from immuneACCESS by TCRdb, which kept in-frame rearrangements only. Such tables lose some clones; where checked, under half of the loss comes from unresolved V genes, and the rest has no known cause. This sample gives over 85,000 clones in total; about 79% of them show up just once. 25% of the sample is in the top ten clones. Sequenced sample: peripheral blood. Source of these receptors: a man aged 55-75 years with acute or convalescent COVID-19.

The V gene is TRBV15, the J gene TRBJ2-5, with D hard to call. The V and J ends lost 2 bases and 1 base respectively, with 11 bases between them. Per the germline V gene, CDR1 is LNHNV and CDR2 is YYDKDF (reference sequence). The CDR3 sequence is 15 residues long. This CDR3 reads CATSRRLEPQETQYF. The CDR3 region has the DNA TGTGCCACCAGCAGACGTCTAGAGCCCCAAGAGACCCAGTACTTC.

This rearrangement joins TRBV9 to TRBJ1-3, with D possibly TRBD1 on 5 matching bases. V was pared by 0 bases and J by 2 bases, with 18 bases between. From germline, CDR1 is SGDLS and CDR2 YYNGEE. There are 18 residues in the CDR3. The CDR3 sequence: CASSVDPRVGGTGNTIYF. The CDR3 nucleotides are TGTGCCAGCAGCGTAGACCCCCGGGTGGGGGGGACTGGAAACACCATATATTTT.

The chain's CDR3 is CASSYPNRDRVDTQYF. In DNA form, the CDR3 reads TGTGCCAGCAGTTATCCCAACCGGGACAGGGTAGATACGCAGTATTTT. The chain couples TRBV6-2 or TRBV6-3 to TRBJ2-3; 9 nucleotides line up with TRBD1. Germline V gives CDR1 MNHEY, CDR2 SVGEGT. The CDR3 runs 16 residues. With V trimmed by 3 bases and J by 5 bases, 9 bases remained unmatched.

The chain employs TRBV7-9 and TRBJ2-3, with 7 positions matching TRBD1. V lost 5 bases to trimming and J lost 9 bases; unmatched junction nucleotides: 5. The V gene's germline CDR1 is SEHNR and CDR2 FQNEAQ (reference sequence). The CDR3 extends over 12 amino acids. For the CDR3, the DNA is TGTGCCAGCAGCGCGACAGGGTACACGCAGTATTTT. This translates into CASSATGYTQYF.

This clone was found a few times. The chain couples TRBV2 to TRBJ1-4; 7 bases are shared with TRBD1. Germline CDR1 reads SNHLY; CDR2 reads FYNNEI. The CDR3 totals 14 residues. The trim removed 6 bases at V and 7 bases at J, leaving 8 bases unmatched. In DNA, the CDR3 is TGTGCCAGCAGGACAGGGTGGCTGGGTGAAAAACTGTTTTTT. It codes for CASRTGWLGEKLFF.

V usage is TRBV2 and J usage is TRBJ1-5; a possible D gene is TRBD1 (5 bases). Germline assignment: CDR1 SNHLY and CDR2 FYNNEI. There are 15 residues in the CDR3. V was cut by 3 bases and J by 1 base, with 10 bases left in between. The CDR3 reads CASSEEGRSNQPQHF. The CDR3 DNA reads as TGTGCCAGCAGTGAGGAGGGGAGAAGCAATCAGCCCCAGCATTTT.

The chain links TRBV18 to TRBJ2-1; TRBD2 aligns across 9 bases. Germline V gives CDR1 KGHSH, CDR2 LQKENI. The CDR3 runs to 15 residues. V lost 1 base to trimming and J lost 4 bases; unmatched junction nucleotides: 2. The CDR3 sequence: CASSPQAGGYNEQFF. CDR3 coding DNA: TGTGCCAGCTCACCACAGGCGGGGGGGTACAATGAGCAGTTCTTC.

This sequence joins TRBV29-1 and TRBJ2-1, with TRBD1 identical over 7 bases. The CDR3 is 14 residues long. V lost 7 bases to trimming and J lost 2 bases; unmatched junction nucleotides: 8. Germline V CDR1 and CDR2: SQVTM, ANQGSEA. The CDR3 loop reads CSATTGLAYNEQFF. In DNA form, the CDR3 reads TGCAGCGCGACGACAGGGTTGGCCTACAATGAGCAGTTCTTC.

The chain links TRBV18 to TRBJ1-2; TRBD1 matches 7 bases. Germline V CDR1 and CDR2: KGHSH, LQKENI. The ends lost 4 bases at V and 4 bases at J; junction bases unmatched: 9. The CDR3 is 15 amino acids. DNA of the CDR3: TGTGCCAGCTCACTCCGGGACAGCCAATTCTATGGCTACACCTTC. Translating gives CASSLRDSQFYGYTF.

The genes are TRBV7-8 and TRBJ1-4; no firm D call. The germline gives CDR1 SGHVS, CDR2 FQNEAQ. Deletions cut 1 base from V and 10 bases from J, with 10 bases between. This CDR3 has 13 amino acids. This chain's CDR3 is CASSLGGYGKLFF. CDR3 bases: TGTGCCAGCAGCTTAGGAGGGTACGGAAAACTGTTTTTT.

The chain combines TRBV5-4 with TRBJ2-3; 10 bases align to TRBD1. Germline CDR1 SGHNT, CDR2 YYREEE (reference sequence). The CDR3 runs to 15 residues. V shed 4 bases, J shed 3 bases, and the junction held 5 bases outside the gene matches. CDR3 amino acids: CASSPGQGQTDTQYF. The DNA of the CDR3 is TGTGCCAGCAGCCCGGGACAGGGGCAAACAGATACGCAGTATTTT.

This chain links TRBV19 with TRBJ2-5, with D tentatively TRBD1 (5 bases). The CDR3 has 15 amino acids. Germline-derived CDR1 and CDR2 are LNHDA and SQIVND (reference sequence). Trimming left V 0 bases short and J 1 base short, with 9 bases between. The CDR3 loop is CASSIDHRSQETQYF. Written as DNA, the CDR3 is TGTGCCAGTAGTATAGATCACAGGAGCCAAGAGACCCAGTACTTC.

The chain recombines TRBV5-8 with TRBJ2-1; no clear D gene. Germline CDR1 SGHTS, CDR2 YDEGEE. V dropped 4 bases and J dropped 4 bases, with 9 bases sitting between them. This CDR3 is built from 13 residues. CDR3 nucleotides: TGTGCCAGCAGCCACGACTTTTACAATGAGCAGTTCTTC. Translating gives CASSHDFYNEQFF.

The rearrangement uses TRBV27 and TRBJ2-3; TRBD2 agrees at 7 bases. The V gene's germline CDR1 is MNHEY and CDR2 SMNVEV (reference sequence). The CDR3 has 13 amino acids. The junction had 6 bases not matched to a gene; V was cut back by 8 bases and J by 4 bases. The CDR3 sequence: CASRTSGADTQYF. In DNA, the CDR3 is TGTGCCAGCCGGACTAGTGGGGCAGATACGCAGTATTTT.

The CDR3 nucleotides read TGTGCCATCAGTCAGGGGACCCCAAACCGATACGAGCAGTACTTC. Translating it yields CAISQGTPNRYEQYF. The chain carries TRBV10-3 and TRBJ2-7; TRBD1 is a possible D gene (6 bases). Deletions cut 5 bases from V and 4 bases from J, with 18 bases between. The germline CDR1 and CDR2 sequences are ENHRY and SYGVKD. The CDR3 has 15 amino acids.

The rearrangement uses TRBV13 and TRBJ1-2; tentative D call: TRBD1 (6 bases). Germline CDR1 PRHDT, CDR2 FYEKMQ (reference sequence). The CDR3 length is 16 residues. Trimming pared 0 bases from V and 4 bases from J, leaving 15 bases between. CDR3 coding DNA: TGTGCCAGCAGCTTAGGCCAGGGGAGGGGAGGCTATGGCTACACCTTC. Protein sequence: CASSLGQGRGGYGYTF. The full variable domain, with the rest looked up from reference TRBV13 and TRBJ1-2, is AAGVIQSPRHLIKEKRETATLKCYPIPRHDTVYWYQQGPGQDPQFLISFYEKMQSDKGSIPDRFSAQQFSDYHSELNMSSLELGDSALYFCASSLGQGRGGYGYTFGSGTRLTVV.

This sequence joins TRBV19 and TRBJ1-2, with D perhaps matching TRBD1 (5 bases). CDR1 and CDR2 (germline): LNHDA, SQIVND (reference sequence). The CDR3 runs to 16 residues. V gave up 5 bases and J gave up 4 bases, with 20 bases separating them. The CDR3 DNA reads TGTGCCAGTAGTCCGGCGGGACGGCCCTTCTCCTATGGCTACACCTTC. Its translation is CASSPAGRPFSYGYTF.

The chain couples TRBV2 to TRBJ1-3; a possible D gene is TRBD1 (5 bases). This CDR3 is built from 13 residues. Deletions cut 7 bases from V and 1 base from J, with 8 bases between. The germline V gene has CDR1 SNHLY and CDR2 FYNNEI. The CDR3: CASIGGSGNTIYF. The CDR3 DNA reads TGTGCCAGCATCGGGGGTTCTGGAAACACCATATATTTT.

V gene TRBV10-3 combines with J gene TRBJ2-5, with D maybe TRBD2 (6 bases). Trimming shortened V by 0 bases and J by 3 bases, and 17 bases separated the two germline ends. The CDR3 is 17 residues long. Germline V lookup: CDR1 ENHRY, CDR2 SYGVKD. This CDR3 is CAISESGGGISEETQYF. The CDR3 region has the DNA TGTGCCATCAGTGAGTCGGGGGGAGGAATAAGTGAAGAGACCCAGTACTTC.

This clone was seen only once. This rearrangement joins TRBV3-1 (or the pseudogene TRBV3-2) to TRBJ2-1; 8 bases fit TRBD2. With V trimmed by 3 bases and J by 7 bases, 17 bases remained unmatched. CDR3 size: 18 residues. CDR1 and CDR2 from the germline V gene are LGHDT and YNNKEL (reference sequence). The CDR3: CASSQARGGRGPWNEQFF. CDR3 nucleotide sequence: TGTGCCAGCAGCCAGGCTCGGGGGGGGCGGGGACCTTGGAATGAGCAGTTCTTC.

A single count supports this clone. This chain connects TRBV7-8 to TRBJ1-2, with D maybe TRBD1 (6 bases). V lost 1 base, J lost 0 bases, and 9 bases lay in between. The CDR3 is 15 residues long. Per germline, CDR1 SGHVS and CDR2 FQNEAQ. CDR3 coding DNA: TGTGCCAGCAGCTTAGACAGGGCGACTAACTATGGCTACACCTTC. It yields the protein CASSLDRATNYGYTF.

The rearrangement links TRBV6-5 to TRBJ1-3, with 7 nucleotides matching TRBD1. The V gene's germline CDR1 is MNHEY and CDR2 SVGAGI. The V and J ends lost 6 bases and 1 base, in that order; junction bases with no gene match: 6. This CDR3 is built from 15 residues. The CDR3 protein is CASRRSGGSGNTIYF. The CDR3 nucleotides read TGTGCCAGCAGACGTTCAGGGGGTTCTGGAAACACCATATATTTT.

The chain is built from TRBV18 and TRBJ1-3; D is possibly TRBD1 (5 bases). Germline V CDR1 and CDR2: KGHSH, LQKENI. V was trimmed by 1 base and J by 0 bases, leaving 13 bases between them. This CDR3 has 17 residues. The CDR3 reads CASSPRKSDNSGNTIYF. In DNA, the CDR3 is TGTGCCAGCTCACCACGAAAATCGGACAACTCTGGAAACACCATATATTTT.